Listed here are 3 T cell receptor beta chains from one sample, sequenced in a study of tumor-infiltrating lymphocytes in primary liver carcinoma. Blood RNA originated from unsorted whole blood, with germline DNA additionally extracted. The input was 450 to 500 ng total RNA; TCR beta cDNA was made from it with a constant-region primer. Nested multiplex PCR, run for three rounds with slightly modified ARM-PCR, yielded TCR beta libraries. The opening two PCR rounds, around 9 cycles each, paired TRBV1-TRBV30 forward primers with a C-beta reverse primer. TCRdb fed the multiplex PCR reads into MiXCR, producing one record per CDR3 protein. This table holds 300,000 to 400,000 distinct CDR3 sequences, less than 65% found once. Sequencing was done on a sample of peripheral blood. Every receptor here comes from a man aged 40-55 years with primary liver carcinoma and hepatitis B virus infection.

This chain uses TRBV6-5 with TRBJ1-1, with TRBD1 matching over 8 bases. CDR1 is MNHEY and CDR2 is SVGAGI in the germline V gene. The CDR3 loop spans 15 amino acids. The J segment lost 5 bases and the V segment lost 5 bases, leaving 10 bases of the junction unmatched. The CDR3: CASSQGRGRETEAFF. CDR3 nucleotide sequence: TGTGCCAGCAGTCAGGGCAGGGGGCGGGAGACTGAAGCTTTCTTT.

As to this clonotype: Relative to the germline gene, one junction end is altered; a read error may explain this. V and J are TRBV4-3 and TRBJ1-1; D might be TRBD1 (5 bases). CDR1 and CDR2 (germline): LGHNA, YSLEER. The CDR3 loop spans 15 amino acids. The CDR3, as DNA: TGCGCCAGTAGCCAAGGGGCCAGGGAAAACACTGAAGCTTTATTT. It yields the protein CASSQGARENTEALF.

This clonotype was counted many times. The chain carries TRBV5-6 and TRBJ2-3, with D hard to call. Germline assignment: CDR1 SGHDT and CDR2 YYEEEE. The CDR3 loop spans 12 amino acids. V gave up 4 bases and J gave up 10 bases, with 13 bases separating them. The CDR3 DNA sequence: TGTGCCAGCAGCCCCCGTGTGGGTCCGCAGTATTTT. This sequence encodes CASSPRVGPQYF.